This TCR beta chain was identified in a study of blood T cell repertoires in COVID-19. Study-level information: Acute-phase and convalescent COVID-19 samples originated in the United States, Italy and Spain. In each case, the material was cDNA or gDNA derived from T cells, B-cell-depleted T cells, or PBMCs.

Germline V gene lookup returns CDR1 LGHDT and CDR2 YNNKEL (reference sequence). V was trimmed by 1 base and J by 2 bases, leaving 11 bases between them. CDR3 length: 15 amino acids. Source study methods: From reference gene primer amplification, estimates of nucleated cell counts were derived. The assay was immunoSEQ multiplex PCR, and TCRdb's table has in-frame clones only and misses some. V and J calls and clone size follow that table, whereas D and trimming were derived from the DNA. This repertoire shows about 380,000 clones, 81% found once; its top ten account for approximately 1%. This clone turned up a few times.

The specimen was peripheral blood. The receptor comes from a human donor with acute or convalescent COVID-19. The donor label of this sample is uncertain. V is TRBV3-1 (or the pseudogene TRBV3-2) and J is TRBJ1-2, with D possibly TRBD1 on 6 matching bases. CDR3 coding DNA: TGTGCCAGCAGCCAAGGCAGGGGACGGAACTATGGCTACACCTTC. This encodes CASSQGRGRNYGYTF.